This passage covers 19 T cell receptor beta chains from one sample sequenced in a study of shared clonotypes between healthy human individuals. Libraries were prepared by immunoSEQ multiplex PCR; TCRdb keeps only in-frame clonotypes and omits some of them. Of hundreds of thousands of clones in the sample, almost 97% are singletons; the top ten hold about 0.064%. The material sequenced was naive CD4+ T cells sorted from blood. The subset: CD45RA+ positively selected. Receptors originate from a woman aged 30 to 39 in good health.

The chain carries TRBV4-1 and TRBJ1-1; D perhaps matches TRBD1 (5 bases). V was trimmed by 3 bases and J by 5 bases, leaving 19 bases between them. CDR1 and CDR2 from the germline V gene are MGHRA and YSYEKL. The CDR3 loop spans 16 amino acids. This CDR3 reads CASSHLGRGVGTEAFF. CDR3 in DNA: TGCGCCAGCAGCCACCTAGGACGGGGGGTAGGAACTGAAGCTTTCTTT.

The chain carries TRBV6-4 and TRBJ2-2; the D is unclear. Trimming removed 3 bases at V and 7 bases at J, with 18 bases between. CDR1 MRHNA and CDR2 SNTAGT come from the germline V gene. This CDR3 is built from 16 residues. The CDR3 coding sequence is TGTGCCAGCAGTGATGCTCCCACGTATGATGGCGGGGAGCTGTTTTTT. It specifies CASSDAPTYDGGELFF.

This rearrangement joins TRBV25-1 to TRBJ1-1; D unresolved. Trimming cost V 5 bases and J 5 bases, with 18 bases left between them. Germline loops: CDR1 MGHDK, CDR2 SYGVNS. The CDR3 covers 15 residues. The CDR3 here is CASSNREPTKTEAFF. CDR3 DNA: TGTGCCAGCAGTAACAGAGAGCCGACTAAGACTGAAGCTTTCTTT.

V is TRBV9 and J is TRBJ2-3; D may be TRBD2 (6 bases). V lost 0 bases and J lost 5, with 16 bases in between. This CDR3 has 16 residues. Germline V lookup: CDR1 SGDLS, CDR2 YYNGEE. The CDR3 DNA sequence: TGTGCCAGCAGCGTAGTCGGAGGGATGGGAGAAGATACGCAGTATTTT. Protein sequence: CASSVVGGMGEDTQYF.

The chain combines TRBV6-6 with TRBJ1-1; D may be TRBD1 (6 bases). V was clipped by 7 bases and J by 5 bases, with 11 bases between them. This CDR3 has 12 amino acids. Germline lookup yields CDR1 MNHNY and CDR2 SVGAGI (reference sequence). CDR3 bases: TGTGCCAGCAAGGGGGAGCAAACTGAAGCTTTCTTT. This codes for CASKGEQTEAFF.

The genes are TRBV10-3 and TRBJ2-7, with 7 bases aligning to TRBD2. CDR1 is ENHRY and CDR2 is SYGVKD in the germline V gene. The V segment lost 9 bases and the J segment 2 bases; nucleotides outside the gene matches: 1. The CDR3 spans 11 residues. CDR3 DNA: TGTGCCATAGCGGGAACCTACGAGCAGTACTTC. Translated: CAIAGTYEQYF.

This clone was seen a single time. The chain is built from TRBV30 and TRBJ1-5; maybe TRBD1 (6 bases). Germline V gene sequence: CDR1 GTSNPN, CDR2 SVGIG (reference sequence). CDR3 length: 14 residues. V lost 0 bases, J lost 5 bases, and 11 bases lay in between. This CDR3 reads CAWSVQGRDQPQHF. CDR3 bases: TGTGCCTGGAGTGTACAGGGTAGGGATCAGCCCCAGCATTTT.

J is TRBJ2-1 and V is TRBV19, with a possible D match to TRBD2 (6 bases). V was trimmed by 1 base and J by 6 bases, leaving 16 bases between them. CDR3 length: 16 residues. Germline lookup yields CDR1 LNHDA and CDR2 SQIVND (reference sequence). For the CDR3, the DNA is TGTGCCAGTAGTATAGCCCCCCGGGAGAATCTCAATGAGCAGTTCTTC. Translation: CASSIAPRENLNEQFF.

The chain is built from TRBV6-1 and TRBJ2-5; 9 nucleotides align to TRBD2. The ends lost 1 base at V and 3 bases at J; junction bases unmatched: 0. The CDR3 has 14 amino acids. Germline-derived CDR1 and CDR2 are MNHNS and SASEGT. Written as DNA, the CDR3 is TGTGCCAGCAGTGAAGGACTAGCGGAAGAGACCCAGTACTTC. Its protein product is CASSEGLAEETQYF.

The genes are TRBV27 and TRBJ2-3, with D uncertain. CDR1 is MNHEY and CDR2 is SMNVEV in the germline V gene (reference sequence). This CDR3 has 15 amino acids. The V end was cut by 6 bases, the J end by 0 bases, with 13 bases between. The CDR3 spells CASSPQPASTDTQYF. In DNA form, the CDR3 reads TGTGCCAGCAGCCCCCAACCCGCTAGCACAGATACGCAGTATTTT.

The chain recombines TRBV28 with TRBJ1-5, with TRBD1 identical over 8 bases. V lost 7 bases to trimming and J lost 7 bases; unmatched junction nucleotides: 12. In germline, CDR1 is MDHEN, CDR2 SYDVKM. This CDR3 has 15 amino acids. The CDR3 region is CASTTSGGFRQPQHF. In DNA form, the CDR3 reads TGTGCCAGCACTACCTCAGGGGGCTTTCGGCAGCCCCAGCATTTT.

The CDR3 DNA reads as TGTGCCTGGAGCCCCAGAATCTACGAGCAGTACTTC. Encoded protein: CAWSPRIYEQYF. The genes are TRBV30 and TRBJ2-7; D unresolved. The CDR3 loop spans 12 amino acids. V lost 3 bases and J lost 3, with 9 bases in between. Germline V lookup: CDR1 GTSNPN, CDR2 SVGIG (reference sequence). The full variable domain, in which reference TRBV30 and TRBJ2-7 provide the parts outside the CDR3, is SQTIHQWPATLVQPVGSPLSLECTVEGTSNPNLYWYRQAAGRGLQLLFYSVGIGQISSEVPQNLSASRPQDRQFILSSKKLLLSDSGFYLCAWSPRIYEQYFGPGTRLTVT.

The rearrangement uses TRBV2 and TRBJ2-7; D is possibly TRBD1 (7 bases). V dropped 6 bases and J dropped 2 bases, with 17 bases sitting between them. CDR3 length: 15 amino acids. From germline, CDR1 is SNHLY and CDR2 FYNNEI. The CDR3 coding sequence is TGTGCCAGCAGGATCCCAGGGGGGCGGACCTACGAGCAGTACTTC. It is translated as CASRIPGGRTYEQYF.

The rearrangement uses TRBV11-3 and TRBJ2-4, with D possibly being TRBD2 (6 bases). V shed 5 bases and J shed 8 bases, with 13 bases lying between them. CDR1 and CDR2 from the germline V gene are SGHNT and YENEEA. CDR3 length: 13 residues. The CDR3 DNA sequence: TGTGCCAGCAGCCTCCAGGAGGGGCACATTCAGTACTTC. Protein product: CASSLQEGHIQYF. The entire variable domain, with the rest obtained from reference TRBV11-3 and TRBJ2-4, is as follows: EAGVVQSPRYKIIEKKQPVAFWCNPISGHNTLYWYLQNLGQGPELLIRYENEEAVDDSQLPKDRFSAERLKGVDSTLKIQPAELGDSAVYLCASSLQEGHIQYFGAGTRLSVL.

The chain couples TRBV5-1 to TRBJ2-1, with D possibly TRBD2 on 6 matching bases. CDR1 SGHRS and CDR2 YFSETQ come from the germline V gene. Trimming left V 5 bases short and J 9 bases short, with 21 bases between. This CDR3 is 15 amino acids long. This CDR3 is CASRNPRASVSEQFF. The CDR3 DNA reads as TGCGCCAGCAGGAATCCGAGGGCTAGCGTTTCTGAGCAGTTCTTC.

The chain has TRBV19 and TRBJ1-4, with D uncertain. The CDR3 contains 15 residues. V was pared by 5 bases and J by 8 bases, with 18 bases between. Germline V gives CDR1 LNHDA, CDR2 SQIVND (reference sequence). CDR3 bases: TGTGCCAGTAGTCCAAGACAAATGGTGGGGGAAAAACTGTTTTTT. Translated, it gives CASSPRQMVGEKLFF.

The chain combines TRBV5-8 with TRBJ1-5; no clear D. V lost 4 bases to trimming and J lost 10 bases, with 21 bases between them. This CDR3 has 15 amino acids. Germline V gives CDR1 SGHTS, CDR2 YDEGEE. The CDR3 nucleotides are TGTGCCAGCAGCACTTACCATTATCAGGTGCGACCCCAGCATTTT. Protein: CASSTYHYQVRPQHF.

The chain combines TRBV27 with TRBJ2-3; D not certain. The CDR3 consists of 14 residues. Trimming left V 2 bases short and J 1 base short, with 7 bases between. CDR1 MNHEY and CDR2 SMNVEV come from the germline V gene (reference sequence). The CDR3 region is CASSLNRGTDTQYF. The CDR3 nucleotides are TGTGCCAGCAGTTTAAATCGGGGCACAGATACGCAGTATTTT.

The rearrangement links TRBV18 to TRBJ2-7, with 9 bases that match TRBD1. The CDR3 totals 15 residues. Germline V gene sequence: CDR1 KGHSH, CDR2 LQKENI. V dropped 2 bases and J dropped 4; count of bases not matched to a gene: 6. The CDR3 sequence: CASSPSGTGLYEQYF. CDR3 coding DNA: TGTGCCAGCTCACCATCCGGGACAGGGTTGTACGAGCAGTACTTC.